The sequence of this T cell receptor (beta chain) was determined in a study of cytomegalovirus exposure and HLA in healthy donors. Study results and caveats: The authors confirmed in vitro that three CMV-associated chains were specific for CMV antigens.

On this clone itself: Its antigen is not identified.

It was with 60 Vbeta and 13 Jbeta primers that the PCR ran. Data came from immunoSEQ multiplex PCR; TCRdb stores just in-frame clones and leaves some out. The sample has roughly 240,000 clones, around 80% seen once. V shed 1 base and J 1 base; nucleotides not matched to a gene: 9. This CDR3 has 18 amino acids. Germline V lookup: CDR1 MGHRA, CDR2 YSYEKL. Each donor's status was that of a healthy bone marrow donor. The sequenced material came from PBMCs. The rearrangement links TRBV4-1 to TRBJ1-5; 8 positions agree with TRBD1. This clonotype originated in a boy younger than 18 in good health and CMV-seronegative. For the CDR3, the DNA is TGCGCCAGCAGCCAAGGCAGGGGGCTTGTCGTGAGCAATCAGCCCCAGCATTTT. Translation: CASSQGRGLVVSNQPQHF.